Listed below are T cell receptor beta chains from one sample, sequenced in a study of blood T cell repertoires in COVID-19. Here immunoSEQ multiplex PCR was the method, and the copy in TCRdb shows in-frame clones only, minus some. The sample holds some 490,000 clones, about nine tenths seen once. The sample taken for sequencing was PBMCs or T cells enriched from blood (not recorded which). The receptors were sampled from a woman aged 55 to 70 who had recovered from COVID-19. CDR3s include the opening cysteine and the closing phenylalanine or tryptophan. The D gene is left open where the match is weak. Not all rows give a size; the values are once, few, many and, for expanded clones, a class.

d_call: TRBD1; cdr3_length: 18; clone_size: .; v_call: TRBV2; j_call: TRBJ2-6; cdr3_aa: CASSQTGGVVPGANVLTF; cdr3_nt: TGTGCCAGCAGTCAGACAGGGGGCGTAGTTCCTGGGGCCAACGTCCTGACTTTC
d_call: .; cdr3_length: 14; clone_size: .; v_call: TRBV24-1; j_call: TRBJ2-3; cdr3_aa: CATSTGLVVGTQYF; cdr3_nt: TGTGCCACCAGTACAGGTTTAGTAGTGGGTACGCAGTATTTT
d_call: .; cdr3_length: 17; clone_size: once; v_call: TRBV4-1; j_call: TRBJ1-2; cdr3_aa: CASSQLRTEGTNYGYTF; cdr3_nt: TGCGCCAGCAGCCAACTGAGGACAGAAGGCACTAACTATGGCTACACCTTC
d_call: TRBD2; cdr3_length: 15; clone_size: .; v_call: TRBV7-2; j_call: TRBJ2-3; cdr3_aa: CASRSWGTRIDTQYF; cdr3_nt: TGTGCCAGCAGGAGTTGGGGGACTAGGATAGATACGCAGTATTTT
d_call: .; cdr3_length: 14; clone_size: .; v_call: TRBV21-1; j_call: TRBJ1-1; cdr3_aa: CASSLPGTAEEAFF; cdr3_nt: TGTGCCAGCAGCTTACCCGGGACAGCAGAGGAAGCTTTCTTT
d_call: .; cdr3_length: 12; clone_size: once; v_call: TRBV24-1; j_call: TRBJ2-1; cdr3_aa: CATSDSINEQFF; cdr3_nt: TGTGCCACCAGTGATAGCATCAATGAGCAGTTCTTC
d_call: .; cdr3_length: 13; clone_size: .; v_call: TRBV12-3/TRBV12-4; j_call: TRBJ1-1; cdr3_aa: CASSLQLNTEAFF; cdr3_nt: TGTGCCAGCAGTTTACAGTTGAACACTGAAGCTTTCTTT
d_call: .; cdr3_length: 12; clone_size: .; v_call: TRBV29-1; j_call: TRBJ1-5; cdr3_aa: CSVGQSNQPQHF; cdr3_nt: TGCAGCGTTGGACAGTCCAATCAGCCCCAGCATTTT
d_call: .; cdr3_length: 14; clone_size: .; v_call: TRBV2; j_call: TRBJ1-2; cdr3_aa: CASSEATRGYGYTF; cdr3_nt: TGTGCCAGCAGTGAAGCTACCCGGGGCTATGGCTACACCTTC
d_call: TRBD2; cdr3_length: 14; clone_size: .; v_call: TRBV9; j_call: TRBJ2-5; cdr3_aa: CASSAIAGGETQYF; cdr3_nt: TGTGCCAGCAGCGCGATAGCGGGGGGCGAGACCCAGTACTTC
d_call: TRBD1; cdr3_length: 15; clone_size: .; v_call: TRBV13; j_call: TRBJ1-1; cdr3_aa: CASSSWDRGDTEAFF; cdr3_nt: TGTGCCAGCAGCTCCTGGGACAGGGGGGACACTGAAGCTTTCTTT
d_call: TRBD2; cdr3_length: 15; clone_size: .; v_call: TRBV12-5; j_call: TRBJ2-3; cdr3_aa: CASGRSGGGPDTQYF; cdr3_nt: TGTGCTAGTGGAAGGAGCGGGGGGGGCCCAGATACGCAGTATTTT
d_call: .; cdr3_length: 13; clone_size: .; v_call: TRBV29-1; j_call: TRBJ1-1; cdr3_aa: CSAVPGGQLGAFF; cdr3_nt: TGCAGCGCCGTCCCGGGAGGCCAGTTGGGAGCTTTCTTT
d_call: .; cdr3_length: 13; clone_size: .; v_call: TRBV18; j_call: TRBJ1-1; cdr3_aa: CASSQALNTEAFF; cdr3_nt: TGTGCCAGCTCGCAGGCCCTGAACACTGAAGCTTTCTTT
d_call: TRBD1; cdr3_length: 15; clone_size: few; v_call: TRBV5-4; j_call: TRBJ1-2; cdr3_aa: CASSPRTGEVNGYTF; cdr3_nt: TGTGCCAGCAGCCCGAGGACAGGGGAGGTAAATGGCTACACCTTC
d_call: TRBD1; cdr3_length: 13; clone_size: .; v_call: TRBV12-3/TRBV12-4; j_call: TRBJ1-2; cdr3_aa: CASSPDRNYGYTF; cdr3_nt: TGTGCCAGCAGCCCGGACAGGAACTATGGCTACACCTTC
d_call: TRBD2; cdr3_length: 16; clone_size: .; v_call: TRBV2; j_call: TRBJ2-3; cdr3_aa: CASSRGAGASTDTQYF; cdr3_nt: TGTGCCAGCAGCCGGGGAGCGGGGGCGAGCACAGATACGCAGTATTTT
d_call: .; cdr3_length: 14; clone_size: .; v_call: TRBV21-1; j_call: TRBJ2-7; cdr3_aa: CASSKEQGSYEQYF; cdr3_nt: TGTGCCAGCAGCAAAGAACAGGGTTCCTACGAGCAGTACTTC
d_call: .; cdr3_length: 12; clone_size: .; v_call: TRBV12-3/TRBV12-4; j_call: TRBJ1-2; cdr3_aa: CASSWTDFALNF; cdr3_nt: TGTGCCAGCAGTTGGACAGACTTTGCCCTCAACTTC
d_call: .; cdr3_length: 14; clone_size: .; v_call: TRBV11-2; j_call: TRBJ2-2; cdr3_aa: CASSPGTTTGELFF; cdr3_nt: TGTGCCAGCAGCCCCGGGACAACCACCGGGGAGCTGTTTTTT
d_call: .; cdr3_length: 13; clone_size: .; v_call: TRBV7-2; j_call: TRBJ1-2; cdr3_aa: CASSSGPNDGYTF; cdr3_nt: TGTGCCAGCAGCTCGGGTCCGAATGATGGCTACACCTTC
d_call: .; cdr3_length: 12; clone_size: .; v_call: TRBV28; j_call: TRBJ1-1; cdr3_aa: CASRGSSTEAFF; cdr3_nt: TGTGCCAGCAGAGGGAGTAGCACTGAAGCTTTCTTT
d_call: .; cdr3_length: 13; clone_size: .; v_call: TRBV11-2; j_call: TRBJ1-2; cdr3_aa: CASSSDINYGYTF; cdr3_nt: TGTGCCAGCAGCTCCGACATAAACTATGGCTACACCTTC
d_call: TRBD1; cdr3_length: 13; clone_size: .; v_call: TRBV5-1; j_call: TRBJ1-2; cdr3_aa: CASSPPRGNGYTF; cdr3_nt: TGCGCCAGCAGCCCCCCCAGGGGGAATGGCTACACCTTC
d_call: .; cdr3_length: 15; clone_size: .; v_call: TRBV3-1/TRBV3-2; j_call: TRBJ1-1; cdr3_aa: CASSQVVGRGIEAFF; cdr3_nt: TGTGCCAGCAGCCAAGTGGTGGGGAGGGGGATTGAAGCTTTCTTT
d_call: TRBD2; cdr3_length: 16; clone_size: .; v_call: TRBV5-6; j_call: TRBJ2-7; cdr3_aa: CASSLLHVAGAREQYF; cdr3_nt: TGTGCCAGCAGCTTGCTGCATGTAGCGGGGGCACGGGAGCAGTACTTC
d_call: .; cdr3_length: 13; clone_size: .; v_call: TRBV10-3; j_call: TRBJ1-2; cdr3_aa: CAITDFPGYGYTF; cdr3_nt: TGTGCCATCACAGATTTTCCGGGATATGGCTACACCTTC
d_call: .; cdr3_length: 16; clone_size: .; v_call: TRBV28; j_call: TRBJ1-4; cdr3_aa: CASSLAGAGTNEKLFF; cdr3_nt: TGTGCCAGCAGTTTAGCTGGGGCTGGGACTAATGAAAAACTGTTTTTT
d_call: TRBD1; cdr3_length: 15; clone_size: .; v_call: TRBV11-3; j_call: TRBJ1-2; cdr3_aa: CASSPGQGQSYGYTF; cdr3_nt: TGTGCCAGCAGCCCGGGACAGGGACAGAGCTATGGCTACACCTTC
d_call: TRBD1; cdr3_length: 14; clone_size: .; v_call: TRBV6-5; j_call: TRBJ1-2; cdr3_aa: CASSQTGGEYGYTF; cdr3_nt: TGTGCCAGCAGCCAGACAGGGGGGGAATATGGCTACACCTTC